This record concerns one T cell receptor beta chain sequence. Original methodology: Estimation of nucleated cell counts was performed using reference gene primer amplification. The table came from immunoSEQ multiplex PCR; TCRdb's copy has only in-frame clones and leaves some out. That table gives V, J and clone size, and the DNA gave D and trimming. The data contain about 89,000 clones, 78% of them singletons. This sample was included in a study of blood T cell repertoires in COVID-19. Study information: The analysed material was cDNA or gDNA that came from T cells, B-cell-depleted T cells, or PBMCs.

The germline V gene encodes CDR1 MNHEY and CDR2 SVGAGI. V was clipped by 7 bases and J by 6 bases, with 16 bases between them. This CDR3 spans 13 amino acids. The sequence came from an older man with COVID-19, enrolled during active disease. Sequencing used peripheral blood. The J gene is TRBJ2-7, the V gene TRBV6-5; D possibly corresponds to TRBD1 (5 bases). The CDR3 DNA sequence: TGTGCCAGCAAGAACAGGTTGTCAGGCGAGCAGTACTTC. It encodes CASKNRLSGEQYF.